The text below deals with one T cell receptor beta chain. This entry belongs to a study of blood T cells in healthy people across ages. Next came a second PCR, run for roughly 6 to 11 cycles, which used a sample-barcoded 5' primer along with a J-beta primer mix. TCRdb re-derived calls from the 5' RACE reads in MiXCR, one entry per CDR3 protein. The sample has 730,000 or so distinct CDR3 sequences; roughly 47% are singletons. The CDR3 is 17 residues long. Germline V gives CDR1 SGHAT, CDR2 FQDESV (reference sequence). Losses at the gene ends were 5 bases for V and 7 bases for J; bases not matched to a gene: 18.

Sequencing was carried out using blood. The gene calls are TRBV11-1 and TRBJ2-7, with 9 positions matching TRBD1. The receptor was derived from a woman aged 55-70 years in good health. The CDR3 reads CASSKSGWGQGGNEQYF. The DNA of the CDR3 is TGTGCCAGCAGCAAATCGGGATGGGGACAGGGAGGGAATGAGCAGTACTTC.